Listed below are T cell receptor beta chains from one sample, sequenced in a study of identical twins. TCRdb reprocessed the 5' RACE reads with MiXCR, giving one entry per CDR3 protein. The data hold fewer than 650,000 distinct CDR3 sequences, with more than 9% observed a single time. A further study also used this sample, focusing on yellow fever vaccine responses in identical twins.

Input material: PBMCs. These receptors were obtained from a young woman in good health. CDR3s include the opening cysteine and the closing phenylalanine or tryptophan. A D gene is named only where the DNA matches it firmly. The size of a clone is reported for some rows only, either as once, few or many, or as a class for expanded clones.

V gene,D gene,clone size,J gene,CDR3 DNA,CDR3 protein
TRBV7-8,.,many,TRBJ2-7,TGTGCCAGCAGCTTACTAGACTTCACCGTCGAGCAGTACTTC,CASSLLDFTVEQYF
TRBV5-1,.,few,TRBJ2-3,TGCGCCAGCAGCTTGTCCCAAACCGGGTCCCAGTATTTT,CASSLSQTGSQYF
TRBV6-1,.,.,TRBJ2-4,TGTGCCACCTATACATTGGACGGGAAAAACATTCAGTACTTC,CATYTLDGKNIQYF
TRBV20-1,TRBD1,many,TRBJ2-7,TGCAGTGCTAGGGCTTCAGGGGGCTACGAGCAGTACTTC,CSARASGGYEQYF
TRBV12-3/TRBV12-4,.,few,TRBJ2-1,TGTGCCAGCAGTTTCTGGGACCGCAATGAGCAGTTCTTC,CASSFWDRNEQFF
TRBV6-2/TRBV6-3,TRBD2,.,TRBJ2-5,TGTGCCAGCAGATACTCACGGGGAGGGCCACGTCTAGAGACCCAGTACTTC,CASRYSRGGPRLETQYF
TRBV20-1,TRBD1,.,TRBJ1-4,TGCAGTGCTACCAGACAGGGGCCTAATGAAAAACTGTTTTTT,CSATRQGPNEKLFF
TRBV6-5,TRBD2,few,TRBJ2-7,TGTGCCAGCAAGGGACTAGCGGACGAGCAGTACTTC,CASKGLADEQYF
TRBV24-1,TRBD2,many,TRBJ2-1,TGTGCCACCAGTGACCTAGCGGGGGGCGATAATGAGCAGTTCTTC,CATSDLAGGDNEQFF
TRBV7-3,TRBD1,.,TRBJ2-7,TGTGCCAGCAGCTTGACAGGGCCTGACGAGCAGTACTTC,CASSLTGPDEQYF
TRBV6-2/TRBV6-3,.,.,TRBJ1-2,TGTGCCAGCAGTTACTACGGGGCGCGAACGGGTGGCTACACCTTC,CASSYYGARTGGYTF
TRBV5-1,.,.,TRBJ2-1,TGCGCCAGCAGCTTGGCGCAGGGGTGGGTCCACGGGTCCAATGAGCAGTTCTTC,CASSLAQGWVHGSNEQFF
TRBV7-3,.,many,TRBJ1-2,TGTGCCAGCAGCCTCTCCGGGACCGGGGGCTACACCTTC,CASSLSGTGGYTF
TRBV28,TRBD2,once,TRBJ2-3,TGTGCCAGCAGTGCGCTAGCGAGAGGGAAGCGGGGTACGCAGTATTTT,CASSALARGKRGTQYF
TRBV4-1,TRBD2,few,TRBJ2-1,TGCGCCAGCAGCCAAGATGGGCTAGCGGGTTTGGATGAGCAGTTCTTC,CASSQDGLAGLDEQFF
TRBV3-1,TRBD2,.,TRBJ2-3,TGTGCCAGCAGCCATAAACCACTAGCGGCCAGCACAGATACGCAGTATTTT,CASSHKPLAASTDTQYF
TRBV11-2,.,.,TRBJ2-3,TGTGCCAGCAGCAGGACTCTATGGGGCCTCACAGATACGCAGTATTTT,CASSRTLWGLTDTQYF
TRBV15,.,.,TRBJ2-3,TGTGCCACCAGCCCACGGGGGGCAGGGGGCACAGATACGCAGTATTTT,CATSPRGAGGTDTQYF
TRBV7-9,.,.,TRBJ2-5,TGTGCCAGCCACAAACGTGGGGCGCAAGAGACCCAGTACTTC,CASHKRGAQETQYF
TRBV28,.,.,TRBJ2-7,TGTGCCAGCAGGGGGCCGAGCTCCTACGAGCAGTACTTC,CASRGPSSYEQYF
TRBV2,.,many,TRBJ2-1,TGTGCCAGCAGATATAGCGGAAGCTCCTACAATGAGCAGTTCTTC,CASRYSGSSYNEQFF
TRBV6-4,.,few,TRBJ2-1,TGTGCCGGCCAACAGACCGGGACCGCCAATGAGCAGTTCTTC,CAGQQTGTANEQFF
TRBV4-3,TRBD2,many,TRBJ2-1,TGCGCCAGCAGCCAAGAGGCCGGGAGGTTGGTTAGCGGGAGGGCCTCTAGGTACAATGAGCAGTTCTTC,CASSQEAGRLVSGRASRYNEQFF
TRBV20-1,.,few,TRBJ2-5,TGCAGTGCCTCAGGAGCAGGGTGGTCGGAGACCCAGTACTTC,CSASGAGWSETQYF
TRBV5-1,TRBD1,few,TRBJ2-1,TGCGCCAGCAGCTTTCGGGGACAGACTAATGAGCAGTTCTTC,CASSFRGQTNEQFF
TRBV7-3,.,.,TRBJ2-1,TGTGCCAGCAGCGAAGGGACGGCCCCCTACAATGAGCAGTTCTTC,CASSEGTAPYNEQFF
TRBV3-1,.,few,TRBJ2-5,TGTGCCAGCAGCCAAGGGTACAGGGTGCAAGAGACCCAGTACTTC,CASSQGYRVQETQYF
TRBV4-3,TRBD1,many,TRBJ2-3,TGCGCCAGCAGCGCTACAGGGGAAGGGACAGATACGCAGTATTTT,CASSATGEGTDTQYF
TRBV5-6,.,.,TRBJ2-3,TGTGCCAGCAGCTTGGGTGTATCAGATACGCAGTATTTT,CASSLGVSDTQYF
TRBV7-2,.,.,TRBJ1-1,TGTGCCAGCAGAAACAACGCCAGGGCTTCTGAAGCTTTCTTT,CASRNNARASEAFF
TRBV20-1,.,few,TRBJ2-3,TGCAGTGCTAGAGATTTTCAGGCTGCCACAGATACGCAGTATTTT,CSARDFQAATDTQYF
TRBV6-5,TRBD2,many,TRBJ2-1,TGTGCCAGCAGTTACTCTCGGACTAGCGGGGGGAAATCCTACAATGAGCAGTTCTTC,CASSYSRTSGGKSYNEQFF
TRBV7-2,.,.,TRBJ2-5,TGTGCCAGCAGCTTAGGGCGAGGTCAGGGCCAAGAGACCCAGTACTTC,CASSLGRGQGQETQYF
TRBV15,TRBD2,.,TRBJ2-5,TGTGCCACCAGCAGAGCCGGACTAGCGGGAGAGACCCAGTACTTC,CATSRAGLAGETQYF
TRBV28,TRBD1,.,TRBJ2-1,TGTGCCAGCAGTCTAAGACAGGGAACCCACAATGAGCAGTTCTTC,CASSLRQGTHNEQFF
TRBV29-1,TRBD2,many,TRBJ2-1,TGCAGCGTTTTACTAGCGGACTACAATGAGCAGTTCTTC,CSVLLADYNEQFF
TRBV20-1,.,.,TRBJ2-2,TGCAGTGCTAGGTGGAACACCGGGGAGCTGTTTTTT,CSARWNTGELFF